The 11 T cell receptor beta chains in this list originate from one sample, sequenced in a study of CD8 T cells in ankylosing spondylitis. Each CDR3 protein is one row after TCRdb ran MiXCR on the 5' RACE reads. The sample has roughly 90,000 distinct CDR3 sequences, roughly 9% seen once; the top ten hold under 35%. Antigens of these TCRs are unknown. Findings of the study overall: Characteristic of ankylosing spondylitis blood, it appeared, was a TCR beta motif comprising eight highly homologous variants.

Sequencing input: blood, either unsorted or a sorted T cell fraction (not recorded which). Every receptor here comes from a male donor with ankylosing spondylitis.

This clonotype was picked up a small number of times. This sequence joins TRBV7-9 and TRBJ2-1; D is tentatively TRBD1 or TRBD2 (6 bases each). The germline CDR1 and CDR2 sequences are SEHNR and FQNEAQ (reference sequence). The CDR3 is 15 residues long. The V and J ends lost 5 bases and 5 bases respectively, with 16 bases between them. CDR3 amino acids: CASSPGGGRDNEQFF. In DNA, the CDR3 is TGTGCCAGCAGCCCCGGAGGGGGTCGGGACAATGAGCAGTTCTTC.

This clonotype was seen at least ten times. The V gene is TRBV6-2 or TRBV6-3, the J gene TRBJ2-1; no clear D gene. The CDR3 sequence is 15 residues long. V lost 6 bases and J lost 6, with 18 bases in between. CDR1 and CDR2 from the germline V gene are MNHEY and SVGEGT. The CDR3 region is CASRQTGPFSNEQFF. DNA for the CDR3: TGTGCCAGCAGACAAACCGGACCATTTTCCAATGAGCAGTTCTTC.

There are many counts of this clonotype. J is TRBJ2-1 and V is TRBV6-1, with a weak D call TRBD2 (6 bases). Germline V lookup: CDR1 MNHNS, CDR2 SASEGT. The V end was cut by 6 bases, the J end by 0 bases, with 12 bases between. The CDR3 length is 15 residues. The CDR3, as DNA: TGTGCCAGCAGCGAACTAGCAGGCTCCTACAATGAGCAGTTCTTC. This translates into CASSELAGSYNEQFF.

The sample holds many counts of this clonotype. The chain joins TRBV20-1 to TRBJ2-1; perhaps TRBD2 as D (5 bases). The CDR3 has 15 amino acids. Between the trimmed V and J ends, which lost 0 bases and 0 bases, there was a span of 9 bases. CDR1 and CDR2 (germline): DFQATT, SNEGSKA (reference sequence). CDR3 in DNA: TGCAGTGCTAGAGATTTGGGGAGCTCCTACAATGAGCAGTTCTTC. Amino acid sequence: CSARDLGSSYNEQFF.

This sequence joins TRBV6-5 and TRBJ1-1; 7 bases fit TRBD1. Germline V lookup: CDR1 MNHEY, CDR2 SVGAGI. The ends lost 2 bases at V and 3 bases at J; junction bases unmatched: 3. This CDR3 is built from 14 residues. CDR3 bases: TGTGCCAGCAGTTACGCCGACAGGGACACTGAAGCTTTCTTT. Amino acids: CASSYADRDTEAFF.

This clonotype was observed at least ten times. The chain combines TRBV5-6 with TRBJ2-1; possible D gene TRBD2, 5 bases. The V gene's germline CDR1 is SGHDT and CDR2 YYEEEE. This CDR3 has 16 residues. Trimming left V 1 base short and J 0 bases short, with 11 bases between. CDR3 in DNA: TGTGCCAGCAGCTTGAGCTATGGGAGCTCCTACAATGAGCAGTTCTTC. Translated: CASSLSYGSSYNEQFF.

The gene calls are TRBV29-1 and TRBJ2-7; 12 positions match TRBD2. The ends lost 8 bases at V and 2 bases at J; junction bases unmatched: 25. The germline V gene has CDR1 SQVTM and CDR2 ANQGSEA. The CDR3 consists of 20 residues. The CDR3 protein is CSPAIPPSGTSGRIPYEQYV. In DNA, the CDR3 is TGCAGCCCGGCAATTCCCCCGTCCGGGACTAGCGGGCGGATTCCCTACGAGCAGTACGTC.

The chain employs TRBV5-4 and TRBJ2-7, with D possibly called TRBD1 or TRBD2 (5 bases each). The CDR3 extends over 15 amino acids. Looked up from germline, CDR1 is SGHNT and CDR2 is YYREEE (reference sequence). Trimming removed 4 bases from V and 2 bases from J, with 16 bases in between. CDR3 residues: CASSNEGTVTYEQYF. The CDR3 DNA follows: TGTGCCAGCAGCAACGAAGGGACGGTAACCTACGAGCAGTACTTC.

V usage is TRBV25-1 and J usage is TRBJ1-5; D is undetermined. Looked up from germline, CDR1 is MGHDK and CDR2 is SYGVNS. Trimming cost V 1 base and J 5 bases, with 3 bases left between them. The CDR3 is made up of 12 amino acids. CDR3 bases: TGTGCCAGCAGTGAATTTGATCAGCCCCAGCATTTT. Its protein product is CASSEFDQPQHF. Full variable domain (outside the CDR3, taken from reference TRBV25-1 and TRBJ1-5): EADIYQTPRYLVIGTGKKITLECSQTMGHDKMYWYQQDPGMELHLIHYSYGVNSTEKGDLSSESTVSRIRTEHFPLTLESARPSHTSQYLCASSEFDQPQHFGDGTRLSIL.

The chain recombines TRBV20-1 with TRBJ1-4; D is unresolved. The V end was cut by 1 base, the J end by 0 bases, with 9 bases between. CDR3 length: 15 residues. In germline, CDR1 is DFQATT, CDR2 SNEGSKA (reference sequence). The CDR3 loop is CSARVAAATNEKLFF. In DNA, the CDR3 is TGCAGTGCTAGAGTAGCCGCGGCAACTAATGAAAAACTGTTTTTT.

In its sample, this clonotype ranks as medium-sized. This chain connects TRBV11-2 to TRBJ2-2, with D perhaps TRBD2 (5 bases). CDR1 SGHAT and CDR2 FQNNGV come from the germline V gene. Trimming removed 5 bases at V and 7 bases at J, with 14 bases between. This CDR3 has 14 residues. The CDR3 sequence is CASSPSAGRGELFF. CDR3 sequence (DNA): TGTGCCAGCAGCCCCTCTGCGGGCCGCGGGGAGCTGTTTTTT.